The 9 T cell receptor beta chains below all came from one sample that was sequenced in a study of T-cell reconstitution after alpha-beta-depleted transplantation in children. Preparing the TCRbeta library involved the use of unique molecular identifiers. Using its own MiXCR run on the PCR reads, TCRdb lists one record per CDR3 protein. The sample has some 600,000 distinct CDR3 sequences, over 15% seen once. Sequences were derived from PBMCs from the stem cell graft donor, sampled from the stem cell graft. The receptors come from a human donor who donated a stem cell graft to a child with acute myeloid leukemia.

The chain joins TRBV6-4 to TRBJ2-1; D gene ambiguous. The CDR3 consists of 19 residues. Between the trimmed V and J ends, which lost 5 bases and 0 bases, there was a span of 23 bases. CDR1 and CDR2 (germline): MRHNA, SNTAGT. The CDR3 nucleotides read TGTGCCAGCAGTCACCAATCCTTCGTTGCGGCCAGCTCCTACAATGAGCAGTTCTTC. Its protein product is CASSHQSFVAASSYNEQFF.

CDR3 region: CAISLDRARDEQYF. The CDR3 DNA reads as TGTGCCATCAGTTTGGACAGGGCTCGGGACGAGCAGTACTTC. The chain uses TRBV10-3 and TRBJ2-7; 8 bases line up with TRBD1. Looked up from germline, CDR1 is ENHRY and CDR2 is SYGVKD. The V and J ends lost 5 bases and 5 bases, in that order; junction bases with no gene match: 8. This CDR3 is 14 amino acids long.

This clonotype was counted between two and nine times. The chain links TRBV15 to TRBJ2-3, with TRBD1 matching over 8 bases. The V and J ends lost 7 bases and 3 bases, in that order; junction bases with no gene match: 6. Per the germline V gene, CDR1 is LNHNV and CDR2 is YYDKDF (reference sequence). The CDR3 consists of 14 residues. CDR3 region: CATTPDRVTDTQYF. The CDR3 DNA sequence: TGTGCCACCACCCCGGACAGGGTGACAGATACGCAGTATTTT. Together with reference TRBV15 and TRBJ2-3, the CDR3 gives the full variable domain: DAMVIQNPRYQVTQFGKPVTLSCSQTLNHNVMYWYQQKSSQAPKLLFHYYDKDFNNEADTPDNFQSRRPNTSFCFLDIRSPGLGDTAMYLCATTPDRVTDTQYFGPGTRLTVL.

The chain joins TRBV20-1 to TRBJ2-2; 7 bases map to TRBD1. The V gene end was trimmed by 3 bases and the J gene end by 6 bases; junction bases not matched to a gene: 7. This CDR3 comprises 14 residues. Germline values: CDR1 DFQATT, CDR2 SNEGSKA (reference sequence). CDR3 in amino acids: CSARLDRVPGELFF. The CDR3 coding sequence is TGCAGTGCTAGGTTAGACAGGGTTCCCGGGGAGCTGTTTTTT.

This clonotype was observed many times. V gene TRBV6-1 combines with J gene TRBJ1-2, with D uncertain. The ends were cut back, 6 bases at V and 4 bases at J, with 12 bases in the middle. CDR3 size: 13 residues. Germline V gives CDR1 MNHNS, CDR2 SASEGT. CDR3 nucleotides: TGTGCCAGCAGGGAGCCGGGGTCCTATGGCTACACCTTC. The encoded protein is CASREPGSYGYTF.

This clonotype occurred a few times. This rearrangement joins TRBV29-1 to TRBJ2-1; D is unresolved. This CDR3 comprises 11 residues. Per the germline V gene, CDR1 is SQVTM and CDR2 is ANQGSEA. The V end lost 4 bases, the J end lost 9 bases, and 10 bases lay between the germline ends. The CDR3: CSVVAEGEQFF. In DNA, the CDR3 is TGCAGCGTTGTAGCAGAAGGTGAGCAGTTCTTC.

V usage is TRBV7-9 and J usage is TRBJ2-2, with D unresolved. V was cut by 6 bases and J by 5 bases, with 10 bases left in between. Per the germline V gene, CDR1 is SEHNR and CDR2 is FQNEAQ (reference sequence). The length of the CDR3 is 13 residues. The CDR3 is CASRYGRTGELFF. The CDR3 region has the DNA TGTGCCAGCAGATACGGACGGACCGGGGAGCTGTTTTTT.

This clonotype was recorded many times. The chain couples TRBV13 to TRBJ2-5; weak D call: TRBD2 (5 bases). The CDR3 covers 14 residues. V was clipped by 2 bases and J by 2 bases, with 9 bases between them. From germline, CDR1 is PRHDT and CDR2 FYEKMQ (reference sequence). The CDR3 spells CASSLPGRQETQYF. The DNA of the CDR3 is TGTGCCAGCAGCTTACCGGGGAGACAAGAGACCCAGTACTTC.

The table lists this clonotype with many counts. The CDR3 is CSAAVGQTNSPLHF. The CDR3 nucleotides read TGCAGTGCTGCGGTGGGACAGACCAATTCACCCCTCCACTTT. This sequence joins TRBV20-1 and TRBJ1-6, with 7 bases aligning to TRBD1. V lost 5 bases to trimming and J lost 7 bases; unmatched junction nucleotides: 8. The CDR3 loop spans 14 amino acids. Germline CDR1 is DFQATT and CDR2 is SNEGSKA (reference sequence).